The sequence of this T cell receptor (beta chain) was determined in a study of T cell changes during pregnancy in multiple sclerosis. Germline loops: CDR1 MNHNY, CDR2 SVGAGI (reference sequence). The length of the CDR3 is 16 residues. V was pared by 4 bases and J by 1 base, with 9 bases of the junction left unmatched. Libraries were prepared by immunoSEQ multiplex PCR; TCRdb keeps only in-frame clonotypes and omits some of them. The sample carries fewer than 90,000 clones, over 90% recorded once. The gene calls are TRBV6-6 and TRBJ1-1; 7 bases fit TRBD1. The specimen was peripheral blood, collected in the third trimester of pregnancy. The receptor was derived from a female donor with multiple sclerosis, enrolled in a pregnancy study. The CDR3 region is CASSSGQVRPNTEAFF. The DNA for the CDR3 is TGTGCCAGCAGTTCCGGACAGGTGAGACCGAACACTGAAGCTTTCTTT.